Listed below are T cell receptor beta chains from one sample, sequenced in a study of chronic HIV infection and antiretroviral therapy. TCRdb processed the 5' RACE reads anew with MiXCR; each CDR3 protein has one entry. The data show about 48,000 distinct CDR3 sequences, about 19% seen once. Sequenced sample: peripheral blood. All receptors come from an adult who had HIV and had not received antiretroviral therapy, or was an uninfected healthy control (not recorded which). Both conserved end residues are part of each CDR3.

v_call,cdr3_length,j_call,cdr3_aa
TRBV29-1,14,TRBJ1-4,CSVELAGVREKLFF
TRBV28,15,TRBJ2-3,CASSPGTGGLDTQYF
TRBV11-2,16,TRBJ1-4,CASSRGWPETNEKLFF
TRBV5-1,16,TRBJ2-2,CASSSRAPHHTGELFF
TRBV25-1,12,TRBJ1-5,CASRMARGPQHF
TRBV20-1,15,TRBJ2-1,CSAPSPTSAINEQFF
TRBV10-3,15,TRBJ2-3,CAISFQDRAGDTQYF
TRBV15,15,TRBJ2-1,CATSREAGSYNEQFF
TRBV9,15,TRBJ2-7,CASSVGTSEYYEQYF
TRBV29-1,12,TRBJ1-1,CSVEDLDRDAFF
TRBV20-1,11,TRBJ2-7,CSARGSYEQYF
TRBV29-1,12,TRBJ2-2,CSVEKDTGELFF
TRBV27,14,TRBJ1-1,CASSVQGPNTEAFF
TRBV11-2,13,TRBJ1-3,CASSLFEAAGGYF
TRBV4-1,14,TRBJ1-1,CASSENRGRSEAFF
TRBV18,12,TRBJ2-3,CASSPSGDTQYF
TRBV24-1,14,TRBJ1-5,CATSEGGSDQPQHF
TRBV28,20,TRBJ2-1,CASSFPPVSRDLSSYNEQFF
TRBV2,14,TRBJ2-1,CASIGTSGRNEQFF
TRBV7-9,10,TRBJ1-2,CASSLIDYTF
TRBV29-1,14,TRBJ1-2,CSVETRPPNYGYTF
TRBV28,16,TRBJ2-2,CASSETGTGNTGELFF
TRBV29-1,16,TRBJ2-3,CSVEDKAGTSTDTQYF
TRBV12-5,16,TRBJ2-7,CASGLVQAGVTYEQYF
TRBV13,14,TRBJ2-7,CASSLGRGTYEQYF
TRBV6-6,15,TRBJ2-7,CASSYRSGRSNEQYF
TRBV12-3/TRBV12-4,17,TRBJ2-1,CASSPTSGRAGEGEQFF
TRBV29-1,15,TRBJ2-5,CSVEDWKAGFETQYF
TRBV20-1,13,TRBJ1-1,CSGSTGANTEAFF
TRBV25-1,14,TRBJ2-4,CASSGSGVENIQYF
TRBV20-1,15,TRBJ2-2,CSARGEGDGTGELFF
TRBV25-1,15,TRBJ2-1,CASAGLAGGRNEQFF
TRBV20-1,15,TRBJ2-1,CSARASEGDNNEQFF
TRBV3-1,19,TRBJ1-6,CASSDIVPPGTGVNSPLHF
TRBV18,14,TRBJ2-5,CASSPPSEGETQYF
TRBV29-1,13,TRBJ1-1,CSVRGRLNTEAFF
TRBV18,15,TRBJ1-1,CASSPNRGEGTEAFF
TRBV11-2,16,TRBJ2-7,CASSTVRERGSYEQYF
TRBV6-5,15,TRBJ2-4,CASSRLAVAKNIQYF
TRBV3-1,16,TRBJ2-5,CASSQDPREGRVTQYF
TRBV2,13,TRBJ2-1,CASSAGGLNEQFF
TRBV4-1,13,TRBJ1-2,CASSQGSRVGDTF
TRBV29-1,15,TRBJ2-3,CSVEEQGVGLGTQYF
TRBV29-1,17,TRBJ2-7,CSVGGLAEEGASYEQYF
TRBV10-3,18,TRBJ2-1,CAISGYFSGVSSYNEQFF
TRBV28,15,TRBJ1-5,CASSSPGQHYQPQHF
TRBV29-1,14,TRBJ2-5,CSVELLAVKETQYF
TRBV29-1,12,TRBJ2-7,CSARTGSSEQYF
TRBV7-8,18,TRBJ1-1,CASSLAYKDRRLNTEAFF
TRBV20-1,13,TRBJ2-7,CSAADPIPYEQYF
TRBV25-1,13,TRBJ2-2,CASRQQGAGELFF
TRBV20-1,13,TRBJ1-5,CSASRQGAQPQHF
TRBV10-3,14,TRBJ2-1,CAISPTSDYNEQFF